Listed below are T cell receptor beta chains from one sample, sequenced in a study of human T cells and chemical hapten exposure. In TCRdb, the reads were re-called with MiXCR into one record per CDR3 protein. The data contain about 120,000 distinct CDR3 sequences, 6.5% to 10% of them singletons. What was sequenced was whole blood. Source of these receptors: a human donor in good health. Some clones in this sample may be carry-over from other donors' samples. Each CDR3 is given with its conserved first and last residue. Each record gives: clone size, J gene, D gene, V gene, CDR3 protein, CDR3 DNA. A D gene is named only where the DNA matches it firmly. Clone size, where shown, is once, few, many, or a class for clones that have expanded.

clone_size: .
j_call: TRBJ2-5
d_call: .
v_call: TRBV7-9
cdr3_aa: CASSLGGAGTETQYF
cdr3_nt: TGTGCCAGCAGCTTAGGGGGCGCGGGTACAGAGACCCAGTACTTC

clone_size: many
j_call: TRBJ2-2
d_call: TRBD2
v_call: TRBV18
cdr3_aa: CASSTKLPSGGNTGELFF
cdr3_nt: TGTGCCAGCTCAACAAAACTCCCTAGCGGGGGTAACACCGGGGAGCTGTTTTTT

clone_size: .
j_call: TRBJ2-7
d_call: .
v_call: TRBV9
cdr3_aa: CASSGGTLEYEQYF
cdr3_nt: TGTGCCAGCAGCGGGGGGACACTAGAATACGAGCAGTACTTC

clone_size: .
j_call: TRBJ2-7
d_call: TRBD1
v_call: TRBV20-1
cdr3_aa: CSASAGTGASYEQYF
cdr3_nt: TGCAGTGCCAGCGCTGGGACAGGGGCGTCCTACGAGCAGTACTTC

clone_size: few
j_call: TRBJ2-7
d_call: .
v_call: TRBV5-5
cdr3_aa: CASSLVVTGPRREGYEQYF
cdr3_nt: TGTGCCAGCAGCTTGGTGGTAACAGGGCCACGACGGGAAGGGTACGAGCAGTACTTC

clone_size: many
j_call: TRBJ1-6
d_call: .
v_call: TRBV6-1
cdr3_aa: CASSEYGENSPLHF
cdr3_nt: TGTGCCAGCAGTGAGTACGGCGAAAATTCACCCCTCCACTTT

clone_size: .
j_call: TRBJ1-3
d_call: .
v_call: TRBV20-1
cdr3_aa: CSARSSNGLGGTIYF
cdr3_nt: TGCAGTGCTAGATCCAGTAACGGTTTGGGTGGCACCATATATTTT

clone_size: .
j_call: TRBJ1-2
d_call: .
v_call: TRBV29-1
cdr3_aa: CSVGLVAGGYTF
cdr3_nt: TGCAGCGTTGGATTGGTCGCTGGAGGCTACACCTTC

clone_size: .
j_call: TRBJ1-1
d_call: TRBD1
v_call: TRBV15
cdr3_aa: CATSRYTGGRGGTEAFF
cdr3_nt: TGTGCCACCAGCAGATATACAGGGGGCAGGGGAGGCACTGAAGCTTTCTTT

clone_size: few
j_call: TRBJ2-1
d_call: TRBD2
v_call: TRBV29-1
cdr3_aa: CSLLAGGPYNEQFF
cdr3_nt: TGCAGCTTACTAGCGGGGGGGCCTTACAATGAGCAGTTCTTC

clone_size: many
j_call: TRBJ1-5
d_call: .
v_call: TRBV12-3/TRBV12-4
cdr3_aa: CASSFSQGGNQPQHF
cdr3_nt: TGTGCCAGCAGTTTCTCACAGGGAGGGAATCAGCCCCAGCATTTT

clone_size: .
j_call: TRBJ1-5
d_call: .
v_call: TRBV11-2
cdr3_aa: CASSFNSESNQPQHF
cdr3_nt: TGTGCCAGCAGCTTCAACAGTGAAAGCAATCAGCCCCAGCATTTT

clone_size: .
j_call: TRBJ1-2
d_call: TRBD1
v_call: TRBV6-2/TRBV6-3
cdr3_aa: CASSSPPRDREDGYTF
cdr3_nt: TGTGCCAGCAGTTCGCCCCCCCGAGACAGGGAGGATGGCTACACCTTC

clone_size: many
j_call: TRBJ2-7
d_call: TRBD1
v_call: TRBV2
cdr3_aa: CASSATGIMDEQYF
cdr3_nt: TGTGCCAGCAGCGCGACAGGGATCATGGACGAGCAGTACTTC

clone_size: few
j_call: TRBJ2-3
d_call: TRBD1
v_call: TRBV7-6
cdr3_aa: CASSAPTGGTQYF
cdr3_nt: TGTGCCAGCAGCGCCCCGACAGGGGGCACACAGTATTTT

clone_size: many
j_call: TRBJ2-7
d_call: .
v_call: TRBV15
cdr3_aa: CATSRDAGEIYEQYF
cdr3_nt: TGTGCCACCAGCAGAGACGCAGGGGAAATCTACGAGCAGTACTTC

clone_size: many
j_call: TRBJ1-1
d_call: .
v_call: TRBV4-3
cdr3_aa: CASSQGVGAYTEAFF
cdr3_nt: TGCGCCAGCAGCCAAGGGGTGGGGGCGTACACTGAAGCTTTCTTT

clone_size: many
j_call: TRBJ2-2
d_call: .
v_call: TRBV6-5
cdr3_aa: CASSLLAGDFTGELFF
cdr3_nt: TGTGCCAGCAGTCTGTTGGCAGGGGACTTTACCGGGGAGCTGTTTTTT

clone_size: .
j_call: TRBJ2-2
d_call: TRBD2
v_call: TRBV7-9
cdr3_aa: CASSPRAGANTGELFF
cdr3_nt: TGTGCCAGCAGCCCCCGCGCGGGAGCGAACACCGGGGAGCTGTTTTTT

clone_size: few
j_call: TRBJ2-5
d_call: TRBD2
v_call: TRBV10-3
cdr3_aa: CAIRERGLDQETQYF
cdr3_nt: TGTGCCATCAGGGAGCGGGGGCTAGACCAAGAGACCCAGTACTTC

clone_size: .
j_call: TRBJ1-2
d_call: .
v_call: TRBV12-3/TRBV12-4
cdr3_aa: CASLWGAYGYTF
cdr3_nt: TGTGCCAGCCTCTGGGGGGCTTATGGCTACACCTTC

clone_size: few
j_call: TRBJ2-1
d_call: .
v_call: TRBV19
cdr3_aa: CASSIGGHNEQFF
cdr3_nt: TGTGCCAGTAGTATAGGGGGACACAATGAGCAGTTCTTC

clone_size: many
j_call: TRBJ1-4
d_call: TRBD1
v_call: TRBV18
cdr3_aa: CASSPRGQGPSVEKLFF
cdr3_nt: TGTGCCAGCTCACCAAGGGGACAGGGGCCTTCGGTTGAAAAACTGTTTTTT

clone_size: .
j_call: TRBJ1-5
d_call: TRBD1
v_call: TRBV7-6
cdr3_aa: CASNYRGLPCF
cdr3_nt: TGTGCCAGCAACTACAGGGGCTTGCCGTGCTTT

clone_size: many
j_call: TRBJ2-5
d_call: .
v_call: TRBV7-6
cdr3_aa: CASSLAGQGETQYF
cdr3_nt: TGTGCCAGCAGCTTAGCTGGTCAGGGTGAGACCCAGTACTTC

clone_size: many
j_call: TRBJ2-7
d_call: TRBD2
v_call: TRBV20-1
cdr3_aa: CSASFVSGGHLSYEQYF
cdr3_nt: TGCAGTGCCTCTTTTGTGTCGGGAGGGCATTTATCCTACGAGCAGTACTTC

clone_size: few
j_call: TRBJ2-6
d_call: TRBD1
v_call: TRBV6-5
cdr3_aa: CASSQGTGGAGANVLTF
cdr3_nt: TGTGCCAGCAGTCAAGGGACAGGGGGCGCCGGGGCCAACGTCCTGACTTTC

clone_size: .
j_call: TRBJ2-3
d_call: .
v_call: TRBV4-3
cdr3_aa: CASSQEWQGTSTDTQYF
cdr3_nt: TGCGCCAGCAGCCAAGAATGGCAGGGGACGAGCACAGATACGCAGTATTTT

clone_size: many
j_call: TRBJ1-6
d_call: .
v_call: TRBV5-5
cdr3_aa: CASSPPGRYNSPLHF
cdr3_nt: TGTGCCAGCAGTCCACCAGGGAGATATAATTCACCCCTCCACTTT

clone_size: .
j_call: TRBJ2-5
d_call: TRBD2
v_call: TRBV5-1
cdr3_aa: CASSFSSGRARETQYF
cdr3_nt: TGCGCCAGCAGCTTTAGTAGCGGGAGGGCCCGAGAGACCCAGTACTTC

clone_size: many
j_call: TRBJ2-2
d_call: TRBD2
v_call: TRBV3-1
cdr3_aa: CASSQVSSGANTGELFF
cdr3_nt: TGTGCCAGCAGCCAAGTGTCTAGCGGAGCGAACACCGGGGAGCTGTTTTTT

clone_size: many
j_call: TRBJ2-5
d_call: TRBD2
v_call: TRBV7-2
cdr3_aa: CASSLVSGGETAQYF
cdr3_nt: TGTGCCAGCAGCTTAGTTAGCGGGGGGGAGACGGCCCAGTACTTC

clone_size: many
j_call: TRBJ2-3
d_call: TRBD2
v_call: TRBV12-3/TRBV12-4
cdr3_aa: CASSPWTSGTDTQYF
cdr3_nt: TGTGCCAGCAGTCCCTGGACTAGCGGAACAGATACGCAGTATTTT

clone_size: few
j_call: TRBJ2-5
d_call: TRBD1
v_call: TRBV5-1
cdr3_aa: CASSVTGDETQYF
cdr3_nt: TGCGCCAGCAGCGTTACAGGGGATGAGACCCAGTACTTC

clone_size: many
j_call: TRBJ2-7
d_call: TRBD1
v_call: TRBV4-2
cdr3_aa: CASSQDQGQGVHEQYF
cdr3_nt: TGTGCCAGCAGCCAAGATCAAGGACAGGGTGTCCACGAGCAGTACTTC

clone_size: few
j_call: TRBJ1-1
d_call: TRBD1
v_call: TRBV7-9
cdr3_aa: CASSSSDRENTEAFF
cdr3_nt: TGTGCCAGCAGCTCCTCCGACAGGGAGAACACTGAAGCTTTCTTT

clone_size: .
j_call: TRBJ2-1
d_call: TRBD2
v_call: TRBV2
cdr3_aa: CASRAPSGNNEQFF
cdr3_nt: TGTGCCAGCAGGGCCCCTAGCGGCAACAATGAGCAGTTCTTC

clone_size: .
j_call: TRBJ2-1
d_call: TRBD2
v_call: TRBV5-1
cdr3_aa: CASSLSGTSGRNEQFF
cdr3_nt: TGCGCCAGCAGCTTGTCGGGGACTAGTGGTCGCAATGAGCAGTTCTTC

clone_size: many
j_call: TRBJ2-5
d_call: .
v_call: TRBV20-1
cdr3_aa: CSAPDSSGQETQYF
cdr3_nt: TGCAGTGCGCCCGACTCGTCAGGCCAAGAGACCCAGTACTTC

clone_size: .
j_call: TRBJ1-5
d_call: TRBD1
v_call: TRBV2
cdr3_aa: CASRGQGFHQPQHF
cdr3_nt: TGTGCCAGCAGAGGACAGGGATTTCATCAGCCCCAGCATTTT

clone_size: .
j_call: TRBJ2-5
d_call: .
v_call: TRBV6-6
cdr3_aa: CASSFIDQETQYF
cdr3_nt: TGTGCCAGCAGCTTCATTGATCAAGAGACCCAGTACTTC

clone_size: many
j_call: TRBJ1-5
d_call: .
v_call: TRBV4-3
cdr3_aa: CASSQNTRQPQHF
cdr3_nt: TGCGCCAGCAGCCAAAACACGAGACAGCCCCAGCATTTT

clone_size: .
j_call: TRBJ2-2
d_call: .
v_call: TRBV2
cdr3_aa: CASSHPPTGSSGELFF
cdr3_nt: TGTGCCAGCAGCCACCCGCCAACAGGGTCGAGCGGGGAGCTGTTTTTT

clone_size: many
j_call: TRBJ2-5
d_call: .
v_call: TRBV5-4
cdr3_aa: CASSLKPASRETQYF
cdr3_nt: TGTGCCAGCAGCTTGAAGCCGGCCAGCAGAGAGACCCAGTACTTC

clone_size: few
j_call: TRBJ1-5
d_call: .
v_call: TRBV27
cdr3_aa: CASRGGLGNQPQHF
cdr3_nt: TGTGCCAGCAGAGGGGGTTTGGGCAATCAGCCCCAGCATTTT

clone_size: few
j_call: TRBJ1-1
d_call: .
v_call: TRBV6-1
cdr3_aa: CASSERFEGDTEAFF
cdr3_nt: TGTGCCAGCAGTGAACGTTTCGAGGGGGACACTGAAGCTTTCTTT

clone_size: many
j_call: TRBJ2-6
d_call: .
v_call: TRBV12-3/TRBV12-4
cdr3_aa: CASSLASSGANVLTF
cdr3_nt: TGTGCCAGCAGTTTAGCCAGCTCTGGGGCCAACGTCCTGACTTTC

clone_size: many
j_call: TRBJ1-2
d_call: .
v_call: TRBV5-1
cdr3_aa: CASSLEYGYGYTF
cdr3_nt: TGCGCCAGCAGCTTGGAGTATGGCTATGGCTACACCTTC

clone_size: .
j_call: TRBJ2-7
d_call: TRBD1
v_call: TRBV10-3
cdr3_aa: CAIRITGTGVDEQYF
cdr3_nt: TGTGCCATCAGGATAACCGGGACAGGGGTTGACGAGCAGTACTTC

clone_size: many
j_call: TRBJ2-1
d_call: .
v_call: TRBV18
cdr3_aa: CASSPPALNNEQFF
cdr3_nt: TGTGCCAGCTCACCACCGGCCCTGAACAATGAGCAGTTCTTC

clone_size: medium-sized
j_call: TRBJ2-7
d_call: TRBD2
v_call: TRBV20-1
cdr3_aa: CSARGTSDYEQYF
cdr3_nt: TGCAGTGCTAGGGGAACTAGCGACTACGAGCAGTACTTC